The rows below give T cell receptor beta chains drawn from one sample of a study of blood T cell repertoires in COVID-19. Some clones are missing from TCRdb's copy, which holds only in-frame ones; the method was immunoSEQ multiplex PCR. Of 160,000 or so clones in the sample, about nine tenths were seen once. The sample taken for sequencing was peripheral blood. The receptors stem from a woman between 70 and 85 years old with acute or convalescent COVID-19. The conserved cysteine and the conserved F or W are not part of the CDR3 here. The size entry is marked missing in some rows and otherwise reads once, few, many or a size class.

size	V	J	CDR3
once	TRBV5-1	TRBJ1-5	ASSFSGNQPQH
-	TRBV28	TRBJ1-2	ASSSPLGGYT
-	TRBV5-1	TRBJ1-2	ASSLAQGALYGYT
-	TRBV6-5	TRBJ2-7	ASRPTGSSSYEQY
few	TRBV5-6	TRBJ1-6	ASSLGRGWSPLH
-	TRBV11-2	TRBJ2-7	ASSLGRGYQY
once	TRBV19	TRBJ1-2	ASGDRYGYT
-	TRBV29-1	TRBJ2-1	SVEGGLAGVGQF
once	TRBV10-3	TRBJ2-2	AISGDRGQAGELF
-	TRBV10-3	TRBJ2-3	AISGQVGTDTQY
few	TRBV7-2	TRBJ1-5	ASSPRTGSNQPQH
-	TRBV3-1/TRBV3-2	TRBJ1-5	ASSQGDREPYACQPQH
-	TRBV2	TRBJ2-4	ASSPDSRSGVQY
-	TRBV4-2	TRBJ2-5	ASSQDPGGSEETQY
-	TRBV24-1	TRBJ1-4	ATSDLRGYRQVLNEKLF
-	TRBV6-4	TRBJ1-2	ASSLAGTGGLEGYT
-	TRBV5-4	TRBJ1-6	ASRQQVSAPLH